This T cell receptor (beta chain) was sequenced for a study of T cells in Graves' hyperthyroidism and ophthalmopathy. The source material, RNA transcripts, was used to amplify TCR beta CDR3 regions. TCR CDR3 underwent first-round RT-PCR with the HTBI primer set. TCRdb reanalysed the multiplex PCR reads using MiXCR and keeps one entry per CDR3 protein. The data contain hundreds of thousands of distinct CDR3 sequences, approximately 20% of them singletons. The CDR3 totals 14 residues. CDR1 SGDLS and CDR2 YYNGEE come from the germline V gene. V lost 2 bases and J 7 bases, leaving 10 bases between the germline ends.

Sequenced: blood. The receptor's source is a woman under 30 with Graves' hyperthyroidism. The chain is built from TRBV9 and TRBJ1-6; no definite D call. CDR3 bases: TGTGCCAGCAGCGTCCGGACGGGAAATTCACCCCTCCACTTT. Amino acid sequence: CASSVRTGNSPLHF.